This T cell receptor beta chain was found in a study of T cell responses to AZD1222 COVID-19 vaccine. This CDR3 has 13 amino acids. Per the germline V gene, CDR1 is WNHNN and CDR2 is SYGVQD (reference sequence). Trimming stripped 2 bases from V and 10 bases from J, with 9 bases between. As concerns this clone: Its specificity is not known.

Study-level findings and limits: Baseline serostatus was positive in only a handful of AZD1222 recipients.

Clones were read by immunoSEQ multiplex PCR, and TCRdb kept only the in-frame ones, dropping some. The sample has about 150,000 clones; around 90% are singletons. Pooled together were second doses at about 4 or about 12 weeks. This chain connects TRBV10-1 to TRBJ1-6, with D unclear. This clonotype originated in an adult who received the AZD1222 COVID-19 vaccine. Sequencing was performed on peripheral blood, taken 28 days after the second AZD1222 dose. The CDR3 nucleotides are TGCGCCAGCAGTGAGAAAGGGCTCTCACCCCTCCACTTT. Translating it yields CASSEKGLSPLHF.